This T cell receptor (beta chain) was recovered during a study of identical twins. Unmatched junction bases numbered 8, after V lost 6 bases and J lost 6 bases. This CDR3 comprises 14 residues. Germline V CDR1 and CDR2: MNHEY, SVGEGT. To note about this clonotype: Its antigen is currently unknown.

One entry per CDR3 protein, called by TCRdb with MiXCR from the 5' RACE reads. The sample holds some 1,600,000 distinct CDR3 sequences, about 32% seen once. Study conclusions and caveats: Cross-sectional statistics underpinned the conclusions; the same donors were not followed.

This receptor was taken from a newborn girl in good health. The chain combines TRBV6-2 or TRBV6-3 with TRBJ2-1, with 7 bases lining up with TRBD2. The sequenced material came from cord blood. In DNA, the CDR3 is TGTGCCAGCAGCGACGGGCGGGAGCTCAATGAGCAGTTCTTC. This encodes CASSDGRELNEQFF.